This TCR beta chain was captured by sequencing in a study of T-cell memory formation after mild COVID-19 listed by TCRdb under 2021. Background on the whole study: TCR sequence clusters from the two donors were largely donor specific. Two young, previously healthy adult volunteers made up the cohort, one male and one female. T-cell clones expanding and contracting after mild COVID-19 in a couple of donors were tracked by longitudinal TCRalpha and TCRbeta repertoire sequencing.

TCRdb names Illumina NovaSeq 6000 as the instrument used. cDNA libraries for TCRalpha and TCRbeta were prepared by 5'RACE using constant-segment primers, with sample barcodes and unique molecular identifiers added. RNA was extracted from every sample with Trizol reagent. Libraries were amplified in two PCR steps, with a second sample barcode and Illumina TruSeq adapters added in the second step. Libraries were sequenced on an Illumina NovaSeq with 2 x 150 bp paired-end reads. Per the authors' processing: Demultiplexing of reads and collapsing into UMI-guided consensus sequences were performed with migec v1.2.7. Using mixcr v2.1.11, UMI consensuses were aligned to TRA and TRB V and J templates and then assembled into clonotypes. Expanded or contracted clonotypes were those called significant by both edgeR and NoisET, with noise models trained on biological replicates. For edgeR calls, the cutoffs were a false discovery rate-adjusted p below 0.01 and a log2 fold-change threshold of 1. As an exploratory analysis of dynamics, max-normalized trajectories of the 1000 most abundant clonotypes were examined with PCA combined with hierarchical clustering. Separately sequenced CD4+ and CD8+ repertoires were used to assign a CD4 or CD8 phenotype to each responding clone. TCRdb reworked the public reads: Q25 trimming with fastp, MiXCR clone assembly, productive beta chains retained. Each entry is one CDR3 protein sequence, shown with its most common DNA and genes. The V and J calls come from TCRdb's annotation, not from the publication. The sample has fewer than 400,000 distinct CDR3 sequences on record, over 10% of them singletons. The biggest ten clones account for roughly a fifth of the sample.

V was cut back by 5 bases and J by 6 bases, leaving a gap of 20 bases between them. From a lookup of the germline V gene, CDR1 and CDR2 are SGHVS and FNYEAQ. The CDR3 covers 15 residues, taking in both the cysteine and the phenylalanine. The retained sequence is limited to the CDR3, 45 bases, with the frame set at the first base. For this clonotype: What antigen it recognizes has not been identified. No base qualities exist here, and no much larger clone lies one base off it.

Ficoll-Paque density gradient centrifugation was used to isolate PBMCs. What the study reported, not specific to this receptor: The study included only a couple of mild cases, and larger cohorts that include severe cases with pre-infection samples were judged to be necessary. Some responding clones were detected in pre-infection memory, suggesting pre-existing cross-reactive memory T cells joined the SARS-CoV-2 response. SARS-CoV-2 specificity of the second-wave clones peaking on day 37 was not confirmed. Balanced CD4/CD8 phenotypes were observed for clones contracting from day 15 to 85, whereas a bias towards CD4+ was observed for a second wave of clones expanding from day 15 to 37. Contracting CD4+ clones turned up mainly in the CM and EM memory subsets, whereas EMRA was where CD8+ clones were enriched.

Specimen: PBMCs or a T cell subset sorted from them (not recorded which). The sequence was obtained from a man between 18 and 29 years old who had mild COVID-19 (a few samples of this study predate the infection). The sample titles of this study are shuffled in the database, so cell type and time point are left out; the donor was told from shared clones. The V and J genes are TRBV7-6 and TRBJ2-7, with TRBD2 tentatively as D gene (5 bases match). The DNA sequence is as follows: TGTGCCAGCAGCCCGCTAGCAAGCGGTCGCGGCGAGCAGTACTTC. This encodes CASSPLASGRGEQYF.